Sequencing of this TCR beta chain was carried out in a study of OX40 agonist ivuxolimab in advanced cancers. Study details: Ivuxolimab doses were 0.01, 0.1, 0.3, 1.5, 3 or 10 mg/kg every 2 weeks. General study results and limits: Certain nonresponders likewise exhibited a low normalized T-cell clonal expansion.

Concerning this clone: Its cognate antigen is unknown.

Assay used: immunoSEQ multiplex PCR; TCRdb lists only in-frame clones, some missing. Seen here are 30,000 to 35,000 clones, around 70% observed once, and the top ten hold about 19%. The input for sequencing was CD4+ or CD8+ T cells sorted from blood, taken in a trial of the OX40 agonist ivuxolimab. The sequence was obtained from an adult with an advanced solid tumor such as melanoma, head and neck, liver or kidney cancer.

The CDR3 coding sequence is TGTGCCAGCTCACCAGACGCCGCGCTCTCTGGAAACACCATATATTTT. Protein sequence: CASSPDAALSGNTIYF. The J gene is TRBJ1-3, the V gene TRBV18; D remains ambiguous. This CDR3 region has 16 residues. CDR1 and CDR2 from the germline V gene are KGHSH and LQKENI. Trimming took 2 bases from V and 0 from J, leaving 11 bases between them.